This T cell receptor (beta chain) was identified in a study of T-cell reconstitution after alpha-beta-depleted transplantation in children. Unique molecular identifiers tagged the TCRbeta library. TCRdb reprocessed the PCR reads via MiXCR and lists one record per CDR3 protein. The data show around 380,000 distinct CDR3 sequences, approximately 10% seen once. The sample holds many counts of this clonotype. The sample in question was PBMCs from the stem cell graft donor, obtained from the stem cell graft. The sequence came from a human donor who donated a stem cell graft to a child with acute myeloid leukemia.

CDR3 nucleotide sequence: TGTGCCAGCAGTTCAACCCGGACTGGTAGCTCCTACAATGAGCAGTTCTTC. It encodes CASSSTRTGSSYNEQFF. The chain uses TRBV6-2 or TRBV6-3 and TRBJ2-1; TRBD2 is a possible D gene (5 bases). Germline loops: CDR1 MNHEY, CDR2 SVGEGT. There are 17 residues in the CDR3. V was trimmed by 4 bases and J by 0 bases, leaving 16 bases between them.